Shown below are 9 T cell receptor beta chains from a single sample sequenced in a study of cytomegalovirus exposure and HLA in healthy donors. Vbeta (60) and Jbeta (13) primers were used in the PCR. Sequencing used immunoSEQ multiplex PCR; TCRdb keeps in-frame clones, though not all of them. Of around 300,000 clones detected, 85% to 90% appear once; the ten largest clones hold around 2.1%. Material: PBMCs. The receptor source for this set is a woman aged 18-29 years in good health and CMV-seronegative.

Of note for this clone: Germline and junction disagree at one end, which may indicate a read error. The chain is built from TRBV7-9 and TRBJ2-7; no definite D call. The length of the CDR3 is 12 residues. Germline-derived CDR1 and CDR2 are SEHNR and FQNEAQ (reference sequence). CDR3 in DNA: TGTTCCAGCAGCCCGATTAGCTACGAGCAGTACTTC. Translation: CSSSPISYEQYF.

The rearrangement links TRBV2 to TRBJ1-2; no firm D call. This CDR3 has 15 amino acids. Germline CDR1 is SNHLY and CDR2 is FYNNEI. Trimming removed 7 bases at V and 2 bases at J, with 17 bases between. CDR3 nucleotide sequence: TGTGCCAGCATTTGGGGAAGGACGGGAAACTATGGCTACACCTTC. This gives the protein CASIWGRTGNYGYTF.

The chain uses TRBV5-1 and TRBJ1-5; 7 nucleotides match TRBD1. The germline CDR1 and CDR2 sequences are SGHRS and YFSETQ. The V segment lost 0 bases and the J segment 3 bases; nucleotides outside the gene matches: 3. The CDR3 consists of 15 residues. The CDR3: CASSLGQGNNQPQHF. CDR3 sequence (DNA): TGCGCCAGCAGCTTGGGACAGGGCAACAATCAGCCCCAGCATTTT.

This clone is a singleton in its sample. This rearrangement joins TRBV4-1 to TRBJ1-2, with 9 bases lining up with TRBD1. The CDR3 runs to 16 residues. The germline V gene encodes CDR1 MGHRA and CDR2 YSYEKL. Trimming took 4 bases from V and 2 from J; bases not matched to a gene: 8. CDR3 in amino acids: CASSLYYRGLNYGYTF. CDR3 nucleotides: TGCGCCAGCAGCCTTTATTACAGGGGGCTGAACTATGGCTACACCTTC.

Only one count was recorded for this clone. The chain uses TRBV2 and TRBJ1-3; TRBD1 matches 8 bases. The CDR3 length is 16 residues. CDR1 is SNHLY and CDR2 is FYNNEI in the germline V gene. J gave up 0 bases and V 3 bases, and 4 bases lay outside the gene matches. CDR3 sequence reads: CASSDRDRFSGNTIYF. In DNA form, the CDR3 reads TGTGCCAGCAGTGACCGGGACAGGTTCTCTGGAAACACCATATATTTT.

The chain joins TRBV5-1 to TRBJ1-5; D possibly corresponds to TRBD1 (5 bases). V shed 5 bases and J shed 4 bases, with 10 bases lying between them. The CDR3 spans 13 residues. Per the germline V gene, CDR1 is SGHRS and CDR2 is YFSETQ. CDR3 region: CASRSGLNQPQHF. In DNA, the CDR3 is TGCGCCAGCAGGTCGGGACTTAATCAGCCCCAGCATTTT.

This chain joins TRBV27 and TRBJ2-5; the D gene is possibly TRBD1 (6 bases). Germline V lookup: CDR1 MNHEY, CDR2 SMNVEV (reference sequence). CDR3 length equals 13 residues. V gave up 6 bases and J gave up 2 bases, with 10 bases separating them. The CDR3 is CASRLGQQETQYF. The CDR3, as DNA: TGTGCCAGCAGACTAGGACAGCAAGAGACCCAGTACTTC.

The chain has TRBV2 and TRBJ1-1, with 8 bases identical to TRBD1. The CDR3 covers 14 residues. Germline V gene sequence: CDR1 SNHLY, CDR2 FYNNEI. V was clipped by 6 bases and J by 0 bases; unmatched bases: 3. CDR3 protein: CASRDRVMNTEAFF. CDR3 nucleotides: TGTGCCAGCAGGGACAGGGTAATGAACACTGAAGCTTTCTTT.

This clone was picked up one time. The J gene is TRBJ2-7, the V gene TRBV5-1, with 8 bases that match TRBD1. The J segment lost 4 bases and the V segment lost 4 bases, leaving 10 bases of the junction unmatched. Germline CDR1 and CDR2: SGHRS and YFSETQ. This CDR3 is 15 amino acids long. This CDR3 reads CASSLLAGQGYEQYF. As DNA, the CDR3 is TGCGCCAGCAGCCTCCTAGCAGGACAGGGTTACGAGCAGTACTTC.